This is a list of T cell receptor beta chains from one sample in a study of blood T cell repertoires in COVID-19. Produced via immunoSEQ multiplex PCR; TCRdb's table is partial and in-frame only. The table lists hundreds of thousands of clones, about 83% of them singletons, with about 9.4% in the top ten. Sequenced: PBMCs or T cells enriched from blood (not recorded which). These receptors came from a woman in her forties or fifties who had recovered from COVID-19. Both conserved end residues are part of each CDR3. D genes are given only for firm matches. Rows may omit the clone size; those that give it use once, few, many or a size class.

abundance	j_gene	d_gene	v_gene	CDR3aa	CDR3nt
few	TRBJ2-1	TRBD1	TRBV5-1	CASADPRQGPNNEQFF	TGCGCCAGCGCGGACCCCAGACAGGGGCCAAACAATGAGCAGTTCTTC
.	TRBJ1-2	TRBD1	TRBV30	CAWSTGGQGGYTF	TGTGCCTGGAGTACAGGGGGCCAGGGGGGCTACACCTTC
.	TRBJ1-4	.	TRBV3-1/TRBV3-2	CASSQRSGATNEKLFF	TGTGCCAGCAGCCAACGCTCGGGGGCAACTAATGAAAAACTGTTTTTT
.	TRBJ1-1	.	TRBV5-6	CASSSWGRMNTEAFF	TGTGCCAGCAGCTCTTGGGGCCGGATGAACACTGAAGCTTTCTTT
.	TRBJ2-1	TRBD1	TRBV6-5	CASSILRTGDEQFF	TGTGCCAGCAGTATCCTCCGGACAGGGGATGAGCAGTTCTTC
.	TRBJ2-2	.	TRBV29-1	CSVDSGGFDNTGELFF	TGCAGCGTTGATTCTGGGGGGTTCGACAACACCGGGGAGCTGTTTTTT
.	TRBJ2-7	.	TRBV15	CATSLSIGSYEQYF	TGTGCCACCAGCCTAAGTATCGGCTCCTACGAGCAGTACTTC
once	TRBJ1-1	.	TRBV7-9	CASSEQGTNTEAFF	TGTGCCAGCAGCGAACAGGGAACGAACACTGAAGCTTTCTTT
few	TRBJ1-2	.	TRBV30	CAWSRRAFGITNYGYTF	TGTGCCTGGAGCCGGAGGGCTTTCGGGATAACTAACTATGGCTACACCTTC
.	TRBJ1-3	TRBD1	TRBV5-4	CASSLDRATGNTIYF	TGTGCCAGCAGCCTGGACAGGGCAACTGGAAACACCATATATTTT
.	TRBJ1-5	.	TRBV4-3	CASSQGLGQFEPQHF	TGCGCCAGCAGCCAGGGACTGGGCCAGTTTGAGCCCCAGCATTTT
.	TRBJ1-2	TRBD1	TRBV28	CASSSQGARGYTF	TGTGCCAGCAGTTCACAGGGGGCTCGTGGCTACACCTTC
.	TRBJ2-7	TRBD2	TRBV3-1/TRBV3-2	CASSQVKGLGVSYEQYF	TGTGCCAGCAGCCAAGTTAAAGGACTAGGCGTCAGCTACGAGCAGTACTTC
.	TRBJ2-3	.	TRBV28	CASSPIPSGYTDTQYF	TGTGCCAGCAGTCCCATCCCCAGCGGTTACACAGATACGCAGTATTTT
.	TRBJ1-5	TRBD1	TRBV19	CASSSTGGFNQPQHF	TGTGCCAGTAGTAGTACAGGGGGATTTAATCAGCCCCAGCATTTT
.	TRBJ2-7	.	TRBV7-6	CASSLEAGTYEQYF	TGTGCCAGCAGCTTAGAGGCGGGGACCTACGAGCAGTACTTC
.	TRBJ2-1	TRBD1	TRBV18	CASSPMLRGRTGTNEQFF	TGTGCCAGCTCACCAATGCTGAGAGGGAGGACAGGGACGAATGAGCAGTTCTTC
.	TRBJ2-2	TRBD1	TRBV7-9	CASSSARTGNTGELFF	TGTGCCAGCAGCTCAGCCCGGACAGGGAACACCGGGGAGCTGTTTTTT
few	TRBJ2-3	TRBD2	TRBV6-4	CASSDSSGGADTQYF	TGTGCCAGCAGTGACTCTAGCGGGGGGGCAGATACGCAGTATTTT
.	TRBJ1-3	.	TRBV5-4	CASSSGALSSGNTIYF	TGTGCCAGCAGCTCAGGGGCCCTATCCTCTGGAAACACCATATATTTT
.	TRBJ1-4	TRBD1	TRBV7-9	CASSFGQAGEKLFF	TGTGCCAGCAGCTTCGGACAGGCCGGGGAAAAACTGTTTTTT
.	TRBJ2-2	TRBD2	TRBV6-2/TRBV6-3	CASSYRLAGGNTGELFF	TGTGCCAGCAGTTACAGACTAGCGGGGGGGAACACCGGGGAGCTGTTTTTT
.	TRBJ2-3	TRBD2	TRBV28	CASSQGGGDTQYF	TGTGCCAGCAGTCAGGGCGGGGGAGATACGCAGTATTTT
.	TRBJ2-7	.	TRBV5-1	CASSLAFGLRGHEQYF	TGCGCCAGCAGCTTGGCCTTCGGACTCCGTGGTCACGAGCAGTACTTC
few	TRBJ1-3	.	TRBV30	CAWSAHSGNTIYF	TGTGCCTGGAGCGCACACTCTGGAAACACCATATATTTT
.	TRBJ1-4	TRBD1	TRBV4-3	CASSQVTGGGRGKLFF	TGCGCCAGCAGCCAGGTGACAGGGGGCGGGCGGGGAAAACTGTTTTTT
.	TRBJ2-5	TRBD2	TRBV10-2	CASSEFGGGLQETQYF	TGCGCCAGCAGTGAGTTCGGGGGGGGGCTCCAAGAGACCCAGTACTTC
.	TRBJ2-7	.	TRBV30	CAWSVLGGAGYEQYF	TGTGCCTGGAGTGTACTGGGGGGGGCGGGCTACGAGCAGTACTTC
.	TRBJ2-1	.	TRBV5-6	CASSFLGSDEQFF	TGTGCCAGCAGCTTCCTGGGGAGTGATGAGCAGTTCTTC
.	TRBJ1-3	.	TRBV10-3	CAISEFSGVGNTIYF	TGTGCCATCAGTGAATTTTCGGGGGTTGGAAACACCATATATTTT
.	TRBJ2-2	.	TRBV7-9	CASSLDSGTNTGELFF	TGTGCCAGCAGCTTAGACTCGGGGACGAACACCGGGGAGCTGTTTTTT
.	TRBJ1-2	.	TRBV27	CASSPGGGHYTF	TGTGCCAGCAGTCCCGGGGGGGGCCACTACACCTTC
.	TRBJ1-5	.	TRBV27	CASSIAVGQPQHF	TGTGCCAGCAGTATTGCGGTCGGTCAGCCCCAGCATTTT
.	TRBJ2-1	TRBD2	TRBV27	CASSLSIRELAGGLYEQFF	TGTGCCAGCAGTTTATCAATAAGGGAGCTAGCGGGGGGTCTTTATGAGCAGTTCTTC
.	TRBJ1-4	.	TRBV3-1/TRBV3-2	CASSPRRDRGEKLFF	TGTGCCAGCAGCCCGAGAAGGGACCGGGGGGAAAAACTGTTTTTT
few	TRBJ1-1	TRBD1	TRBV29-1	CSVRTGVNTEAFF	TGCAGCGTCCGGACAGGGGTGAACACTGAAGCTTTCTTT
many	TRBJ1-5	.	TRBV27	CASGLGPNQPQHF	TGTGCCAGCGGGCTTGGGCCTAATCAGCCCCAGCATTTT
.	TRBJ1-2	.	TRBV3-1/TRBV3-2	CASSPGRANYGYTF	TGTGCCAGCAGCCCAGGGCGAGCTAACTATGGCTACACCTTC
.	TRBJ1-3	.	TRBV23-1	CASSLRAYYGNTIYF	TGCGCCAGCAGTCTGCGGGCGTACTACGGAAACACCATATATTTT
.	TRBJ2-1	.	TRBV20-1	CSASDSSRQFF	TGCAGTGCCTCCGACAGCTCGAGGCAGTTCTTC